This TCR beta chain originates from a study of blood T cell repertoires in COVID-19. Study-wide context: Samples of COVID-19 (acute and convalescent) were obtained from the United States, Italy and Spain. Sources were T cells, B-cell-depleted T cells, or PBMCs; the material itself was cDNA or gDNA.

Trimming pared 0 bases from V and 4 bases from J, leaving 9 bases between. The germline gives CDR1 SGHAT, CDR2 FQNNGV. This CDR3 region has 15 residues. Per the authors' pipeline: Estimated nucleated cell counts came from reference gene primer amplification. Generated by immunoSEQ multiplex PCR, the TCRdb table keeps only in-frame clones and is missing some. From that table come the V and J calls and clone size; the DNA was used to work out D and trimming. The table has a few hundred thousand clones, under 85% seen once; the top ten hold 0.87%. In Seattle, patients joined the study during active infection and were tracked longitudinally.

This chain joins TRBV11-2 and TRBJ1-4, with unresolved D. Material for sequencing was peripheral blood. The TCR was taken from a human donor with COVID-19, enrolled during active disease. The donor label of this sample is uncertain. The CDR3 here is CASSLDSGLNEKLFF. CDR3 bases: TGTGCCAGCAGCTTAGATTCGGGTCTTAATGAAAAACTGTTTTTT. Together with reference TRBV11-2 and TRBJ1-4, the CDR3 gives the full variable domain: EAGVAQSPRYKIIEKRQSVAFWCNPISGHATLYWYQQILGQGPKLLIQFQNNGVVDDSQLPKDRFSAERLKGVDSTLKIQPAKLEDSAVYLCASSLDSGLNEKLFFGSGTQLSVL.